Listed below are T cell receptor beta chains from one sample, sequenced in a study of T cell changes during pregnancy in multiple sclerosis. Repertoires were generated with immunoSEQ multiplex PCR, while TCRdb's copy carries only in-frame clones and drops some. The sample has about 49,000 clones; 90% to 95% are singletons. This material consisted of CD8+ T cells from peripheral blood mononuclear cells, taken before pregnancy. These receptors were obtained from a female donor with multiple sclerosis, enrolled in a pregnancy study. Both conserved end residues are part of each CDR3. Each record gives: clone size, CDR3 length, D gene, V gene, J gene, CDR3 DNA, CDR3 protein. The D gene is left open where the match is weak. The size entry is marked missing in some rows and otherwise reads once, few, many or a size class.

>once|12|TRBD1|TRBV7-9|TRBJ2-5
TGTGCCAGCAGCTGGACAGGGGAGACCCAGTACTTC
CASSWTGETQYF
>-|15|TRBD1|TRBV4-3|TRBJ2-7
TGCGCCAGCAGCCAAGGGGACAGGTTAACCCACGAGCAGTACTTC
CASSQGDRLTHEQYF
>once|21|TRBD2|TRBV4-3|TRBJ2-1
TGCGCCAGCAGCCAAGATTCGGAAACTCTTGGGACTAGCGGATCCTACAATGAGCAGTTCTTC
CASSQDSETLGTSGSYNEQFF
>once|14|-|TRBV18|TRBJ2-7
TGTGCCAGCTCTCCGTTAGCGGACTCCTACGAGCAGTACTTC
CASSPLADSYEQYF
>-|17|TRBD2|TRBV19|TRBJ2-2
TGTGCCAGTACTTATTACCGGGGGGAGACGAACACCGGGGAGCTGTTTTTT
CASTYYRGETNTGELFF
>-|13|TRBD1|TRBV5-6|TRBJ2-7
TGTGCCAGCAGCGGGACAGGGACCTACGAGCAGTACTTC
CASSGTGTYEQYF
>once|15|-|TRBV2|TRBJ1-2
TGTGCCAGCAGTGAATATGGGGAGGCTGGTAATGGCTACACCTTC
CASSEYGEAGNGYTF
>-|16|TRBD1|TRBV5-1|TRBJ1-2
TGCGCCAGCAGCCCGGACAGGGGGCGGCTAGCCTATGGCTACACCTTC
CASSPDRGRLAYGYTF
>-|15|TRBD1|TRBV18|TRBJ1-3
TGTGCCAGCTCCCCGGGACAGGGGAATGGAAACACCATATATTTT
CASSPGQGNGNTIYF
>-|19|-|TRBV5-6|TRBJ2-1
TGTGCCAGCAGCTTGCTATCAACCCACTCTACCTTCATCAACAATGAGCAGTTCTTC
CASSLLSTHSTFINNEQFF
>-|17|TRBD1|TRBV6-1|TRBJ2-5
TGTGCCAGCAGTGAAGACCCCGGGACAGGGTACCAAGAGACCCAGTACTTC
CASSEDPGTGYQETQYF
>-|15|-|TRBV27|TRBJ1-4
TGTGCCAGCAGGGTAATGGTCGGTCCTAATGAAAAACTGTTTTTT
CASRVMVGPNEKLFF
>-|14|TRBD2|TRBV9|TRBJ2-1
TGTGCCAGCAGCCCTAGCGGGACTCGAAATGAGCAGTTCTTC
CASSPSGTRNEQFF
>-|15|TRBD2|TRBV4-1|TRBJ2-3
TGCGCCAGCAGCCAAGCGGGAGGGTTCACAGATACGCAGTATTTT
CASSQAGGFTDTQYF
>-|17|TRBD2|TRBV11-2|TRBJ2-5
TGTGCCAGCAGCTTGCGGACTAGCGGGAGAATCCAAGAGACCCAGTACTTC
CASSLRTSGRIQETQYF
>-|17|TRBD2|TRBV9|TRBJ2-3
TGTGCCAGCAGCTCCTCCGTCGGGCGGGAGGGCACAGATACGCAGTATTTT
CASSSSVGREGTDTQYF
>-|13|-|TRBV27|TRBJ2-7
TGTGCCAGCTCACTTGGACATTCCTACGAGCAGTACTTC
CASSLGHSYEQYF
>-|14|TRBD1|TRBV9|TRBJ2-5
TGTGCCAGCAGCGCGACAGGGGTTCGAGAGACCCAGTACTTC
CASSATGVRETQYF
>-|15|-|TRBV19|TRBJ1-1
TGTGCCAGTAGTCTCGCCTCAGGCAGGAACACTGAAGCTTTCTTT
CASSLASGRNTEAFF
>-|11|-|TRBV29-1|TRBJ2-1
TGCAGCGAGATTACCGGGAATGAGCAGTTCTTC
CSEITGNEQFF
>once|15|TRBD1|TRBV9|TRBJ1-1
TGTGCCAGCAGCCCTACAAGGGGGCATTGGACTGAAGCTTTCTTT
CASSPTRGHWTEAFF
>few|15|-|TRBV7-9|TRBJ1-5
TGTGCCAGCAGCTTAGGTACAGGGTCTTATCAGCCCCAGCATTTT
CASSLGTGSYQPQHF
>-|15|TRBD2|TRBV11-2|TRBJ2-2
TGTGCCAGCAGCTTACTGCGGGAGAGAACCGGGGAGCTGTTTTTT
CASSLLRERTGELFF
>once|15|-|TRBV4-2|TRBJ2-3
TGTGCCAGCAGCCAAGAGCTCGGGAGTACAGATACGCAGTATTTT
CASSQELGSTDTQYF
>-|13|TRBD1|TRBV5-1|TRBJ2-7
TGCGCCAGCAGCCCGGGACAGCTTTACGAGCAGTACTTC
CASSPGQLYEQYF
>-|14|-|TRBV13|TRBJ2-1
TGTGCCAGCAGCCCCCCAGGGTCGGTAAATGAGCAGTTCTTC
CASSPPGSVNEQFF
>-|16|-|TRBV7-6|TRBJ1-4
TGTGCCAGCAGCTACAAAATGGGACAAGATAATGAAAAACTGTTTTTT
CASSYKMGQDNEKLFF
>once|15|TRBD2|TRBV27|TRBJ2-3
TGTGCCAGCAGTTTTAGCCTAGCGGGAGCAGATACGCAGTATTTT
CASSFSLAGADTQYF
>-|18|-|TRBV6-4|TRBJ2-1
TGTGCCAGCAGTGACCGACTAGTGAGGGGTGATACAATCGGTGAGCAGTTCTTC
CASSDRLVRGDTIGEQFF
>-|15|TRBD1|TRBV19|TRBJ1-1
TGTGCCAGTAGTCCCGGGACAGGGGTGAACACTGAAGCTTTCTTT
CASSPGTGVNTEAFF
>-|11|-|TRBV2|TRBJ2-7
TGTGCCAGCCGCGGGCGGGACGAGCAGTACTTC
CASRGRDEQYF
>once|15|TRBD2|TRBV7-9|TRBJ2-7
TGTGCCAGCAGCTTGCCCCCGGGACTAGCAGACGAGCAGTACTTC
CASSLPPGLADEQYF
>-|15|TRBD2|TRBV4-1|TRBJ2-7
TGCGCCAGCAGCCAAGACCCTACTAGCGGATACGAGCAGTACTTC
CASSQDPTSGYEQYF
>-|11|-|TRBV29-1|TRBJ1-1
TGCAGCGTTGACGGCGGGCCAGAAGCTTTCTTT
CSVDGGPEAFF
>-|15|-|TRBV27|TRBJ2-7
TGTGCCAGCAGTTTAAGCCAGGGAATTTTCTACGAGCAGTACTTC
CASSLSQGIFYEQYF
>once|12|-|TRBV28|TRBJ2-7
TGTGCCAGCAGTGGCTTCTCCTACGAGCAGTACTTC
CASSGFSYEQYF
>-|17|TRBD2|TRBV5-1|TRBJ2-3
TGCGCCAGCAGCAGAGTGGGGCTAGCGGGAGGTGTAGATACGCAGTATTTT
CASSRVGLAGGVDTQYF
>-|15|TRBD2|TRBV18|TRBJ2-3
TGTGCCAGCTCACCCCCCGCGGGGGGCACAGATACGCAGTATTTT
CASSPPAGGTDTQYF
>once|14|TRBD1|TRBV5-6|TRBJ2-5
TGTGCCAGCAGCAGGGACAGGGTTATGGAGACCCAGTACTTC
CASSRDRVMETQYF
>-|16|TRBD1|TRBV4-1|TRBJ2-7
TGCGCCAGCAGCCCGACCGGGACAGGGGAGCAATACGAGCAGTACTTC
CASSPTGTGEQYEQYF
>-|11|-|TRBV29-1|TRBJ1-1
TGCAGCGTTGAAGTCCAGTTGGAGGCTTTCTTT
CSVEVQLEAFF
>-|14|-|TRBV6-6|TRBJ2-1
TGTGCCAGCAGTTCACAGAGCTCCTACAATGAGCAGTTCTTC
CASSSQSSYNEQFF
>-|16|TRBD1|TRBV4-1|TRBJ1-4
TGCGCCAGCAGCCCCCAGGGGGCAGGTGGTTATGAAAAACTGTTTTTT
CASSPQGAGGYEKLFF
>-|13|-|TRBV7-9|TRBJ2-4
TGTGCCAGCAGCCAGTCGTCCGAAAACATTCAGTACTTC
CASSQSSENIQYF
>-|14|TRBD2|TRBV19|TRBJ2-7
TGTGCCAGTAGTATGAGCGGGAGCTCCTACGAGCAGTACTTC
CASSMSGSSYEQYF
>once|13|-|TRBV2|TRBJ2-7
TGTGCCAGCACATCGGTTTCCTCCTACGAGCAGTACTTC
CASTSVSSYEQYF
>-|14|-|TRBV27|TRBJ1-1
TGTGCCAGCAGTTGGGGGGGTGGAAACACTGAAGCTTTCTTT
CASSWGGGNTEAFF
>-|15|-|TRBV6-6|TRBJ1-1
TGTGCCAGCAGTTCCAAACAGGTTGTGAACACTGAAGCTTTCTTT
CASSSKQVVNTEAFF
>-|11|TRBD2|TRBV2|TRBJ2-1
TGTGGACTAGCGGGGCGAACTGAGCAGTTCTTC
CGLAGRTEQFF
>-|11|-|TRBV28|TRBJ1-4
TGTGCCAGCAGTCCCCAGCGACAGCTGTTTTTT
CASSPQRQLFF
>-|10|-|TRBV29-1|TRBJ2-7
TGCAGCGGGGGGACTTACGAGCAGTACTTC
CSGGTYEQYF
>few|14|-|TRBV4-1|TRBJ1-4
TGCGCCAGCAGCCGGGGGGCAACTAATGAAAAACTGTTTTTT
CASSRGATNEKLFF
>-|15|TRBD1|TRBV7-8|TRBJ1-2
TGTGCCAGCAGCTTAAATACAGGGGATCCCTATGGCTACACCTTC
CASSLNTGDPYGYTF
>-|15|TRBD2|TRBV5-6|TRBJ2-7
TGTGCCAGCAGTTATTTTACTAGCGGGAGCCACGAGCAGTACTTC
CASSYFTSGSHEQYF
>-|13|-|TRBV7-9|TRBJ2-3
TGTGCCAGCAGCCCAGGGCCGTCAGATACGCAGTATTTT
CASSPGPSDTQYF
>once|12|-|TRBV5-1|TRBJ2-7
TGCGCCAGCAGCTTGCGCGGCTACGAGCAGTACTTC
CASSLRGYEQYF
>-|16|TRBD2|TRBV19|TRBJ2-1
TGTGCCAGTAGTCTATTAGCGGGAAGCTCCTACAATGAGCAGTTCTTC
CASSLLAGSSYNEQFF